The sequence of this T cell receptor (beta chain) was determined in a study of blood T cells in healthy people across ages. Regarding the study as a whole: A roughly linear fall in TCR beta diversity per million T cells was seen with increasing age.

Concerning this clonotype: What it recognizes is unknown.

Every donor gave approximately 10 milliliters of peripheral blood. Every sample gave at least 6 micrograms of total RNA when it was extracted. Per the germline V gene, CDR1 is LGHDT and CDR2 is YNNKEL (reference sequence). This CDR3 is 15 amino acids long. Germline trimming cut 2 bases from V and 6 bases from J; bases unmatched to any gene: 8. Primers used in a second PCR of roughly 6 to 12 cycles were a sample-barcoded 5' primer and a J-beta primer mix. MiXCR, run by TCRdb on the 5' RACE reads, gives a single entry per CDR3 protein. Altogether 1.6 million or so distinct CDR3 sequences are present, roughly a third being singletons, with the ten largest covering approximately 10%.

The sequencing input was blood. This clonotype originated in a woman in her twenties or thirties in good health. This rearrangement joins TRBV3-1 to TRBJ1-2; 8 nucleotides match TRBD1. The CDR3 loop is CASSQWGQDHDGYTF. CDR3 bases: TGTGCCAGCAGCCAATGGGGACAGGATCACGATGGCTACACCTTC.